This T cell receptor (beta chain) is from a study of T-cell memory formation after mild COVID-19. TCRdb fed the 5' RACE reads into MiXCR, producing one record per CDR3 protein. Among fewer than 700,000 distinct CDR3 sequences listed, more than 15% were seen once. There are a few counts of this clonotype. V lost 4 bases and J lost 3; bases outside the gene matches: 9. The CDR3 loop spans 15 amino acids. From germline, CDR1 is SGHRS and CDR2 YFSETQ. The specimen sequenced was PBMCs or a T cell subset sorted from them (not recorded which). This clonotype originated in an adult woman who had mild COVID-19 (a few samples of this study predate the infection). Cell type and time point are not known. The chain couples TRBV5-1 to TRBJ1-1; 7 bases are shared with TRBD1. This chain's CDR3 is CASSTRTGRDTEAFF. Here the CDR3 DNA reads TGCGCCAGCAGCACCCGGACAGGTAGGGACACTGAAGCTTTCTTT.